The 18 T cell receptor beta chains reported below all come from one sample, sequenced in a study of blood T cell repertoires in COVID-19. Here immunoSEQ multiplex PCR was the method, and the copy in TCRdb shows in-frame clones only, minus some. The data contain about 280,000 clones, about 87% of them singletons. What was sequenced was PBMCs or T cells enriched from blood (not recorded which). The receptors originated from a woman aged 25 to 39 with acute COVID-19.

About this clone itself: At the DNA level, this CDR3 is encoded by other sequences in the same sample as well. The chain links TRBV5-1 to TRBJ1-4; 7 nucleotides line up with TRBD1. V shed 0 bases and J 7 bases; nucleotides not matched to a gene: 3. The CDR3 is 14 amino acids. The germline CDR1 and CDR2 sequences are SGHRS and YFSETQ. The CDR3 DNA follows: TGCGCCAGCAGCTTGGGACAGGGTTTTGAAAAACTGTTTTTT. Its protein product is CASSLGQGFEKLFF. Filled out from reference TRBV5-1 and TRBJ1-4, the complete variable domain reads KAGVTQTPRYLIKTRGQQVTLSCSPISGHRSVSWYQQTPGQGLQFLFEYFSETQRNKGNFPGRFSGRQFSNSRSEMNVSTLELGDSALYLCASSLGQGFEKLFFGSGTQLSVL.

The gene calls are TRBV20-1 and TRBJ2-3; TRBD1 matches at 9 bases. Trimming removed 6 bases from V and 6 bases from J; junction bases left unmatched: 1. The length of the CDR3 is 11 residues. From germline, CDR1 is DFQATT and CDR2 SNEGSKA (reference sequence). CDR3: CSADRGDTQYF. CDR3 DNA sequence: TGCAGTGCAGACAGGGGGGATACGCAGTATTTT.

The chain recombines TRBV4-1 with TRBJ2-7, with 9 positions matching TRBD2. Germline V gene data show CDR1 as MGHRA and CDR2 as YSYEKL. This CDR3 comprises 17 residues. After removal of 2 bases from V and 3 bases from J, the junction contained 11 bases not matched to a gene. CDR3 bases: TGCGCCAGCAGCCAACGTATTTGGAGTAGCGGGAGCTACGAGCAGTACTTC. Protein product: CASSQRIWSSGSYEQYF.

The chain couples TRBV18 to TRBJ2-1, with D possibly TRBD1 on 5 matching bases. Deletions cut 3 bases from V and 4 bases from J, with 13 bases between. The CDR3 length is 15 residues. Germline V gives CDR1 KGHSH, CDR2 LQKENI. DNA of the CDR3: TGTGCCAGCTCACCCCAATCGGACACGTACAATGAGCAGTTCTTC. Translated: CASSPQSDTYNEQFF.

This rearrangement joins TRBV18 to TRBJ2-3; TRBD2 might be the D (5 bases). V gave up 3 bases and J gave up 0 bases, with 13 bases separating them. The CDR3 is 16 amino acids. CDR1 KGHSH and CDR2 LQKENI come from the germline V gene. The CDR3 protein is CASSPFGASSTDTQYF. Here the CDR3 DNA reads TGTGCCAGCTCACCTTTCGGCGCTAGCAGCACAGATACGCAGTATTTT.

The chain joins TRBV4-1 to TRBJ2-2; TRBD1 might be the D (5 bases). Trimming removed 1 base at V and 6 bases at J, with 15 bases between. Germline CDR1 MGHRA, CDR2 YSYEKL. This CDR3 region has 16 residues. The CDR3 region has the DNA TGCGCCAGCAGCCAAGTGGGCAGGGATTTCTCCGGGGAGCTGTTTTTT. It encodes CASSQVGRDFSGELFF.

The genes are TRBV28 and TRBJ2-2, with D tentatively TRBD2 (6 bases). Germline CDR1 and CDR2: MDHEN and SYDVKM. The CDR3 is 17 amino acids. The V and J ends lost 2 bases and 3 bases respectively, with 16 bases between them. The CDR3 protein is CASSLRRESMDTGELFF. For the CDR3, the DNA is TGTGCCAGCAGTTTAAGGCGGGAATCAATGGACACCGGGGAGCTGTTTTTT.

This rearrangement joins TRBV9 to TRBJ2-2, with 7 bases fitting TRBD1. The CDR3 loop spans 14 amino acids. Germline CDR1 SGDLS, CDR2 YYNGEE. V lost 1 base to trimming and J lost 5 bases; unmatched junction nucleotides: 2. The CDR3 loop is CASSVRQGTGELFF. CDR3 nucleotide sequence: TGTGCCAGCAGCGTAAGACAGGGAACCGGGGAGCTGTTTTTT.

V and J are TRBV7-3 and TRBJ2-3; D ambiguous. This CDR3 has 13 residues. Germline CDR1 and CDR2: SGHTA and FQGTGA. Trimming stripped 2 bases from V and 2 bases from J, with 5 bases between. CDR3 in amino acids: CASSLADTDTQYF. The CDR3 bases are TGTGCCAGCAGCTTAGCGGACACAGATACGCAGTATTTT.

The rearrangement uses TRBV29-1 and TRBJ2-3; D not certain. Germline V gene lookup returns CDR1 SQVTM and CDR2 ANQGSEA. The CDR3 loop spans 12 amino acids. V was trimmed by 3 bases and J by 0 bases, leaving 4 bases between them. CDR3 sequence (DNA): TGCAGCGTTGATCCTAGCACAGATACGCAGTATTTT. Amino acids: CSVDPSTDTQYF.

This chain joins TRBV27 and TRBJ2-7; 7 nucleotides match TRBD1. Trimming removed 5 bases from V and 3 bases from J; junction bases left unmatched: 10. The CDR3 spans 15 residues. The germline V gene has CDR1 MNHEY and CDR2 SMNVEV (reference sequence). CDR3 sequence reads: CASSPTGTASYEQYF. DNA of the CDR3: TGTGCCAGCAGTCCAACCGGGACAGCCAGCTACGAGCAGTACTTC.

V gene TRBV6-6 combines with J gene TRBJ2-1; 8 bases align to TRBD2. J was trimmed by 6 bases and V by 5 bases; bases with no gene match: 18. CDR3 size: 18 residues. From germline, CDR1 is MNHNY and CDR2 SVGAGI (reference sequence). Written as DNA, the CDR3 is TGTGCCAGCAGTCGAGGATCCAGCGGGAGTTCGGGGGTCAATGAGCAGTTCTTC. It specifies CASSRGSSGSSGVNEQFF.

The V gene is TRBV10-3, the J gene TRBJ2-7; TRBD2 might be the D (5 bases). The V end was cut by 8 bases, the J end by 5 bases, with 10 bases between. This CDR3 has 11 amino acids. Per germline, CDR1 ENHRY and CDR2 SYGVKD. CDR3 bases: TGTGCCATCTCAGACGGGAACGAGCAGTACTTC. Its translation is CAISDGNEQYF.

The chain employs TRBV28 and TRBJ1-1; D uncertain. The CDR3 is 16 residues long. Deletions cut 3 bases from V and 0 bases from J, with 14 bases between. CDR1 MDHEN and CDR2 SYDVKM come from the germline V gene. This chain's CDR3 is CASSFGRARVNTEAFF. In DNA, the CDR3 is TGTGCCAGCAGTTTCGGGAGGGCCCGGGTGAACACTGAAGCTTTCTTT.

V is TRBV6-1 and J is TRBJ2-3; D not certain. Trimming took off 1 base at V and 2 bases at J, with 7 bases between the two ends. This CDR3 spans 14 amino acids. Germline CDR1 and CDR2: MNHNS and SASEGT. CDR3 bases: TGTGCCAGCAGTGAAGGTACTTCCACAGATACGCAGTATTTT. This sequence encodes CASSEGTSTDTQYF.

J is TRBJ2-1 and V is TRBV5-1, with TRBD2 matching 7 bases. Germline V gene lookup returns CDR1 SGHRS and CDR2 YFSETQ. The ends lost 7 bases at V and 0 bases at J; junction bases unmatched: 4. The length of the CDR3 is 14 residues. CDR3 in amino acids: CASQTSSSYNEQFF. DNA for the CDR3: TGCGCCAGCCAGACTAGCTCCTCCTACAATGAGCAGTTCTTC.

This chain joins TRBV27 and TRBJ2-1; 7 positions agree with TRBD2. V gave up 6 bases and J gave up 15 bases; unmatched junction bases: 11. Per germline, CDR1 MNHEY and CDR2 SMNVEV (reference sequence). The CDR3 runs 12 residues. The CDR3 DNA is TGTGCCAGCAGCCTTAGGGCGGGAGCTCCGTTCTTC. Protein sequence: CASSLRAGAPFF.

The chain uses TRBV7-8 and TRBJ2-7; 9 positions match TRBD2. The CDR3 extends over 14 amino acids. Germline V lookup: CDR1 SGHVS, CDR2 FQNEAQ. The V segment lost 10 bases and the J segment 3 bases; nucleotides outside the gene matches: 10. The CDR3 region is CATTSGSSHYEQYF. Here the CDR3 DNA reads TGTGCCACGACTAGCGGTTCATCCCACTACGAGCAGTACTTC.